Below are 31 T cell receptor beta chains sequenced from a single sample in a study of T cell clonality in common variable immunodeficiency. TCRdb's table, derived via immunoSEQ multiplex PCR, lists solely in-frame clones and lacks some. This sample has about 60,000 clones and no singletons, with around 1.6% in the ten largest. Specimen: peripheral blood mononuclear cells. Source of these receptors: a person aged 18 to 69 in good health.

This clone was counted at least ten times. The read ends 3 residues shy of where the CDR3 ends; the end is completed using the germline J gene. V usage is TRBV11-3 and J usage is TRBJ2-3; 7 bases are shared with TRBD2. This CDR3 comprises 14 residues. V trimming: 4 bases; J trimming: 6 bases; junction bases outside the gene matches: 7. Looked up from germline, CDR1 is SGHNT and CDR2 is YENEEA. CDR3 bases read: TGTGCCAGCAGCTCTAACTGGGGGGGGGATACG. Encoded protein: CASSSNWGGDT. Given in full, the CDR3 is CASSSNWGGDTQYF.

This clone has at least ten counts. The observed sequence ends 3 residues before the CDR3 terminus, with the missing tail filled in from the germline J gene. The J gene is TRBJ1-2, the V gene TRBV20-1, with D tentatively TRBD1 (5 bases). This CDR3 comprises 12 residues. In germline, CDR1 is DFQATT, CDR2 SNEGSKA (reference sequence). The CDR3 DNA, read in part, is TGCAGTGCTAGACCCGGGGGATGGGGC. Its translation is CSARPGGWG. The entire CDR3 protein is CSARPGGWGYTF.

There are many counts of this clone. The CDR3 spells CASSLEGRTEAFF. Partial CDR3 DNA: TGCGCCAGCAGCCTGGAAGGGCGCACTGAA. The rearrangement joins TRBV5-1 to TRBJ1-1; D ambiguous. The missing CDR3 end, 3 residues past where the read stops, is filled in from the germline J gene. Germline V CDR1 and CDR2: SGHRS, YFSETQ. This CDR3 has 13 residues. V lost 4 bases and J lost 4, with 11 bases in between.

This clone has at least ten counts. With the read ending 3 residues before the CDR3 end, the germline J gene is used to fill in that end. Other DNA sequences within the sample encode an identical CDR3. The genes are TRBV19 and TRBJ2-1; 10 bases match TRBD2. This CDR3 has 17 amino acids. From germline, CDR1 is LNHDA and CDR2 SQIVND (reference sequence). The V and J ends lost 9 bases and 7 bases, in that order; junction bases with no gene match: 18. The CDR3 sequence is CASSRRLGLAAYNEQFF. The CDR3 DNA, read in part, is TGTGCCAGCAGTCGCCGACTAGGACTAGCGGCGTATAATGAG.

This clone occurred many times. The read terminates 3 residues before the CDR3 end, so the remaining end is supplied by the germline J gene. The V and J genes are TRBV6-2 or TRBV6-3 and TRBJ1-6, with TRBD1 identical over 7 bases. The CDR3 consists of 17 residues. Germline trimming cut 7 bases from V and 0 bases from J; bases unmatched to any gene: 9. Germline CDR1 and CDR2: MNHEY and SVGEGT. Partial CDR3 DNA: TGTGCCAGCATCGGGCAGGGGGTGAGCTCCTATAATTCACCC. Its protein product is CASIGQGVSSYNSP. The full CDR3 protein reads CASIGQGVSSYNSPLHF.

This clone was counted many times. Read sequence stops 3 residues before the CDR3 end, and the germline J gene provides the missing end. The V call is TRBV20-1, the J call TRBJ2-7, with 13 bases lining up with TRBD2. Germline CDR1 reads DFQATT; CDR2 reads SNEGSKA (reference sequence). The CDR3 runs to 14 residues. V lost 6 bases to trimming and J lost 4 bases; unmatched junction nucleotides: 6. CDR3 DNA, as far as it was read: TGCAGTGCCTACAGACTAGCGGGAGGTTACGAG. This gives the protein CSAYRLAGGYE. The complete CDR3 reads CSAYRLAGGYEQYF.

Ten or more counts support this clone. From the germline J gene comes the end of the CDR3, since the read stops 3 residues before it. This chain connects TRBV30 to TRBJ1-2; D unclear. The CDR3 extends over 11 amino acids. The germline V gene has CDR1 GTSNPN and CDR2 SVGIG (reference sequence). The CDR3 reads CAWSVTRGYTF. Incomplete CDR3 DNA: TGTGCCTGGAGTGTCACGAGGGGC.

This clone was observed many times. The read terminates 3 residues before the CDR3 end, so the remaining end is supplied by the germline J gene. V and J are TRBV5-1 and TRBJ2-1; 11 bases line up with TRBD2. CDR1 is SGHRS and CDR2 is YFSETQ in the germline V gene. J gave up 7 bases and V 3 bases, and 6 bases lay outside the gene matches. The CDR3 sequence is 15 residues long. The sequenced CDR3 bases are TGCGCCAGCAGCTCTCTAGCGGGAGGTGTGAATGAG. This sequence encodes CASSSLAGGVNE. The full CDR3 sequence reads CASSSLAGGVNEQFF.

This clone was counted ten times or more. The CDR3 goes on 3 residues after the read ends, and that part is filled in from the germline J gene. The V call is TRBV10-3, the J call TRBJ2-3, with 10 nucleotides matching TRBD2. This CDR3 has 17 amino acids. The germline V gene encodes CDR1 ENHRY and CDR2 SYGVKD. Germline trimming cut 6 bases from V and 0 bases from J; bases unmatched to any gene: 9. The sequenced CDR3 bases are TGTGCCATCAGCGGTTCGACTAGCGGGTTTAGCACAGATACG. This translates into CAISGSTSGFSTDT. The full CDR3 is CAISGSTSGFSTDTQYF.

In this sample, this clone turned up many times. The read gets to within 3 residues of the CDR3 end, and the germline J gene fills in the rest. The chain employs TRBV20-1 and TRBJ2-3, with 8 positions matching TRBD2. CDR3 length: 14 amino acids. J lost 0 bases, V lost 8 bases, and 7 bases had no gene match. CDR1 is DFQATT and CDR2 is SNEGSKA in the germline V gene (reference sequence). The CDR3 bases that were read are TGCAGTTCAAGCGGGACTAGTAGCACAGATACG. Translated: CSSSGTSSTDT. The whole CDR3 protein is CSSSGTSSTDTQYF.

This clone was detected many times. The read finishes 3 residues shy of the CDR3 end, and the germline J gene is used to complete it. The chain has TRBV2 and TRBJ1-2; TRBD1 matches 8 bases. Germline CDR1 and CDR2: SNHLY and FYNNEI. This CDR3 has 13 residues. V shed 7 bases, J shed 4 bases, and the junction held 5 bases outside the gene matches. The CDR3 DNA, read in part, is TGTGCCAGCACAGGGGGCATTGGCTATGGC. Its protein is CASTGGIGYG. The whole CDR3 is CASTGGIGYGYTF.

This clone was seen many times. The read gets to within 3 residues of the CDR3 end, and the germline J gene fills in the rest. V gene TRBV14 combines with J gene TRBJ2-1; D uncertain. Trimming pared 0 bases from V and 7 bases from J, leaving 22 bases between. CDR1 and CDR2 from the germline V gene are SGHDN and FVKESK. The CDR3 sequence is 18 residues long. Incomplete CDR3 DNA: TGTGCCAGCAGCCAAGAAGTCACCCTGCTCCACGGTTCAAATGAG. Its translation: CASSQEVTLLHGSNE. The whole CDR3 is CASSQEVTLLHGSNEQFF.

Comments on this clone: The CDR3 end lies 3 residues beyond the end of the read and is filled in from the germline J gene. The chain carries TRBV11-1 and TRBJ2-3; D is possibly TRBD2 (6 bases). Germline V lookup: CDR1 SGHAT, CDR2 FQDESV (reference sequence). CDR3 length: 10 amino acids. The germline V and J ends were trimmed by 8 bases and 6 bases, with 6 bases remaining between them. CDR3 region: CASRGDTQYF. The CDR3 bases that were read are TGTGCCAGCCGGGGGGATACG.

This clone was picked up many times. The read ends 3 residues before the CDR3 terminus; that terminus is restored from the germline J gene. The rearrangement joins TRBV6-1 to TRBJ2-4; 7 bases match TRBD1. CDR1 MNHNS and CDR2 SASEGT come from the germline V gene. The V segment lost 4 bases and the J segment 0 bases; nucleotides outside the gene matches: 6. The CDR3 totals 16 residues. CDR3 protein: CASSGMGQLAKNIQYF. The covered CDR3 bases are TGTGCCAGCAGTGGGATGGGACAGCTAGCCAAAAACATT.

This clone was counted at least ten times. The sequence runs out 3 residues before the end of the CDR3; the remainder is reconstructed from the germline J gene. V and J are TRBV6-1 and TRBJ1-6, with D unclear. The length of the CDR3 is 14 residues. CDR1 is MNHNS and CDR2 is SASEGT in the germline V gene. V was trimmed by 3 bases and J by 10 bases, leaving 13 bases between them. The CDR3 is CASSELRFQSPLHF. Partial CDR3 DNA: TGTGCCAGCAGTGAGTTAAGGTTTCAGTCACCC.

This clone occurred many times. The read falls 3 residues short of the CDR3 end, and the missing part is taken from the germline J gene. V gene TRBV13 combines with J gene TRBJ2-5, with 12 positions matching TRBD2. V shed 0 bases, J shed 4 bases, and the junction held 12 bases outside the gene matches. This CDR3 comprises 19 residues. CDR1 is PRHDT, CDR2 FYEKMQ, per germline (reference sequence). CDR3 loop: CASSLGLAGGPQRLETQYF. The sequenced part of the CDR3 DNA is TGTGCCAGCAGCTTAGGCCTAGCGGGAGGGCCCCAGCGGTTAGAGACC.

This clone has at least ten counts. The CDR3 loop reads CASTSGLGGYTF. CDR3 DNA (partial): TGTGCCAGTACAAGTGGGCTTGGTGGC. This rearrangement joins TRBV19 to TRBJ1-2; no clear D. Read sequence stops 3 residues before the CDR3 end, and the germline J gene provides the missing end. The V gene's germline CDR1 is LNHDA and CDR2 SQIVND (reference sequence). V was shortened by 7 bases and J by 7 bases, with 13 bases between the two germline ends. This CDR3 spans 12 amino acids.

This clone was counted at least ten times. The read ends 3 residues early relative to the CDR3; the germline J gene fills the gap. The V and J genes are TRBV30 and TRBJ1-6; D gene uncertain. The CDR3 has 13 residues. The V end lost 4 bases, the J end lost 9 bases, and 13 bases lay between the germline ends. Germline lookup yields CDR1 GTSNPN and CDR2 SVGIG (reference sequence). CDR3 amino acids: CAWNWSSGSPLHF. The sequenced CDR3 bases are TGTGCCTGGAACTGGTCCAGCGGTTCACCC.

At least ten counts were recorded for this clone. The CDR3 extends 3 residues past the end of the read, so its final part is completed from the germline J gene. This chain links TRBV5-5 with TRBJ2-7; TRBD1 agrees at 7 bases. Germline-derived CDR1 and CDR2 are SGHKS and YYEKEE (reference sequence). V lost 4 bases to trimming and J lost 3 bases; unmatched junction nucleotides: 4. This CDR3 has 13 amino acids. Here the CDR3 reads CASSLRDSYEQYF. The CDR3 DNA, read in part, is TGTGCCAGCAGCCTCCGGGACAGCTACGAG.

At least ten counts were recorded for this clone. The read finishes 3 residues shy of the CDR3 end, and the germline J gene is used to complete it. J is TRBJ2-7 and V is TRBV19; D is perhaps TRBD2 (6 bases). CDR1 is LNHDA and CDR2 is SQIVND in the germline V gene (reference sequence). The germline V and J ends were trimmed by 7 bases and 3 bases, with 13 bases remaining between them. This CDR3 is 13 amino acids long. The part of the CDR3 DNA that was read is TGTGCCAGTAAATCGGGGAGGTACTACGAG. This sequence encodes CASKSGRYYE. The full-length CDR3 reads as CASKSGRYYEQYF.

This clone came up many times. A junction end diverges from the germline sequence, so it may reflect a read error. The CDR3 extends 3 residues past the end of the read, so its final part is completed from the germline J gene. The chain combines TRBV4-2 with TRBJ2-7, with TRBD2 matching over 8 bases. This CDR3 contains 16 residues. Germline V CDR1 and CDR2: LGHNA, YNFKEQ. CDR3 in amino acids: CASSQDPGLVGVEQYF. CDR3 bases read: TGCGCCAGCAGCCAAGACCCGGGACTAGTTGGAGTCGAG.

This clone was seen at least ten times. The CDR3 extends 3 residues past the end of the read, so its final part is completed from the germline J gene. The V gene is TRBV13, the J gene TRBJ2-7, with D perhaps TRBD2 (5 bases). Trimming took off 3 bases at V and 2 bases at J, with 11 bases between the two ends. The germline gives CDR1 PRHDT, CDR2 FYEKMQ (reference sequence). This CDR3 has 14 amino acids. CDR3 sequence reads: CASSFLTSAYEQYF. The part of the CDR3 DNA that was read is TGTGCCAGCAGCTTCCTCACTAGTGCCTACGAG.

This clone was observed at least ten times. The read stops 3 residues short of the end of the CDR3; the missing end is completed from the germline J gene. J is TRBJ1-1 and V is TRBV5-1, with no clear D. Germline V gene lookup returns CDR1 SGHRS and CDR2 YFSETQ. The ends were cut back, 0 bases at V and 3 bases at J, with 15 bases in the middle. CDR3 length equals 16 residues. CDR3 bases read: TGCGCCAGCAGCTTGGGGATTGGGCAGCTACACACTGAA. Translated, it gives CASSLGIGQLHTE. The full CDR3 protein is CASSLGIGQLHTEAFF.

This clone was seen many times. The read finishes 3 residues shy of the CDR3 end, and the germline J gene is used to complete it. The rearrangement links TRBV28 to TRBJ2-2; 7 nucleotides line up with TRBD1. Trimming at V came to 2 bases and at J to 0 bases, leaving 6 bases not matched to a gene. Germline V gene data show CDR1 as MDHEN and CDR2 as SYDVKM. CDR3 length: 17 residues. The sequenced part of the CDR3 DNA is TGTGCCAGCAGTTTAGGATACGGGACAGCGAACACCGGGGAG. Its translation is CASSLGYGTANTGE. The CDR3 as a whole reads CASSLGYGTANTGELFF.

This clone was seen at least ten times. The DNA ends 3 residues before the CDR3 does, and the rest of the CDR3 is filled in from the germline J gene. V is TRBV6-1 and J is TRBJ1-3; a possible D gene is TRBD1 (5 bases). Deletions cut 4 bases from V and 1 base from J, with 8 bases between. Germline loops: CDR1 MNHNS, CDR2 SASEGT. This CDR3 is built from 14 residues. Incomplete CDR3 DNA: TGTGCCAGCAGTGTTGACAGTTCTGGAAACACC. Its translation: CASSVDSSGNT. The full-length CDR3 reads as CASSVDSSGNTIYF.

This clone was counted at least ten times. Sequencing ends 3 residues short of the CDR3 end; the germline J gene provides the rest. The genes are TRBV20-1 and TRBJ2-3; 10 nucleotides align to TRBD2. The CDR3 runs 14 residues. V was pared by 0 bases and J by 3 bases, with 0 bases of the junction left unmatched. The germline CDR1 and CDR2 sequences are DFQATT and SNEGSKA (reference sequence). CDR3 DNA, as far as it was read: TGCAGTGCTAGAGAGACTAGCGGGACAGATACG. Translation gives CSARETSGTDT. The full CDR3 sequence reads CSARETSGTDTQYF.

This clone was detected many times. The DNA ends 3 residues before the CDR3 does, and the rest of the CDR3 is filled in from the germline J gene. The rearrangement joins TRBV7-2 to TRBJ1-5, with D possibly being TRBD1 (6 bases). The CDR3 covers 13 residues. Trimming stripped 8 bases from V and 5 bases from J, with 13 bases between. The germline V gene has CDR1 SGHTA and CDR2 FQGNSA. The covered CDR3 bases are TGTGCCAGCCAGTTGGCAGGGGATCAGCCC. Its protein product is CASQLAGDQP. The CDR3 in full is CASQLAGDQPQHF.

Many counts were recorded for this clone. The read ends 3 residues before the CDR3 terminus; that terminus is restored from the germline J gene. The V and J genes are TRBV11-2 and TRBJ2-7, with D possibly being TRBD1 (6 bases). This CDR3 contains 14 residues. Trimming cost V 6 bases and J 1 base, with 13 bases left between them. Germline lookup yields CDR1 SGHAT and CDR2 FQNNGV. The CDR3 sequence: CASSNLQGSYEQYF. The sequenced CDR3 bases are TGTGCCAGCAGTAACCTACAGGGTTCCTACGAG.

CDR3 DNA, as far as it was read: TGCGCCAGCAGTGGCGGGTACGAG. Protein product: CASSGGYE. The entire CDR3 protein reads CASSGGYEQYF. The chain combines TRBV10-2 with TRBJ2-7; perhaps TRBD2 as D (5 bases). The sequenced fragment ends 3 residues before the CDR3 boundary, so the rest is inferred from the germline J gene. The V gene lost 4 bases and the J gene lost 4 bases, with 5 bases spanning the gap. Germline CDR1 and CDR2: WSHSY and SAAADI. There are 11 residues in the CDR3.

This clone was seen repeatedly, ten times or more. The sequence runs out 3 residues before the end of the CDR3; the remainder is reconstructed from the germline J gene. The rearrangement links TRBV6-1 to TRBJ1-2, with D perhaps matching TRBD1 (6 bases). The V gene lost 2 bases and the J gene lost 7 bases, with 17 bases spanning the gap. The CDR3 consists of 15 residues. Germline V gives CDR1 MNHNS, CDR2 SASEGT. The sequenced CDR3 bases are TGTGCCAGCAGTGAATTCCGGGCAGGGGTCGGTGGC. It codes for CASSEFRAGVGG. The full CDR3 sequence reads CASSEFRAGVGGYTF.

This clone has a count of ten or more. The sequence runs out 3 residues before the end of the CDR3; the remainder is reconstructed from the germline J gene. The chain uses TRBV30 and TRBJ1-1, with 7 bases that match TRBD1. Per the germline V gene, CDR1 is GTSNPN and CDR2 is SVGIG (reference sequence). This CDR3 contains 14 residues. V was clipped by 0 bases and J by 4 bases; unmatched bases: 5. The DNA read from the CDR3 is TGTGCCTGGAGTGTCACAGGGGTGGGCACTGAA. It specifies CAWSVTGVGTE. The CDR3, in full, reads CAWSVTGVGTEAFF.